Listed below are T cell receptor beta chains from one sample, sequenced in a study of cytomegalovirus exposure and HLA in healthy donors. TCRdb's copy holds only in-frame clones and misses some; the assay was immunoSEQ multiplex PCR. The sample has 80,000 to 100,000 clones; 60% to 80% are singletons. Source material: PBMCs. Source of these receptors: a man in his forties or fifties in good health and CMV-seronegative. Each CDR3 is given with its conserved first and last residue. A D gene is named only where the DNA matches it firmly. Size is omitted from some rows. Given values are once, few, many or a class for expanded clones.

>TRBD1|TRBV6-1|TRBJ1-1|few
TGTGCCAGCAGTTTGACAGGGAACATGAACACTGAAGCTTTCTTT
CASSLTGNMNTEAFF
>NA|TRBV14|TRBJ2-7|few
TGTGCCAGCAGCCCGTCTCGAGATCCCTACGAGCAGTACTTC
CASSPSRDPYEQYF
>NA|TRBV6-6|TRBJ1-3|few
TGTGCCAGCGCGGTCTCTGGAAACACCATATATTTT
CASAVSGNTIYF
>NA|TRBV28|TRBJ1-1|NA
TGTGCCAGCAGTTGGACAGACCGCACTGAAGCTTTCTTT
CASSWTDRTEAFF
>TRBD1|TRBV5-1|TRBJ1-1|NA
TGCGCCAGCAGTTCACAGGGGGTGAACACTGAAGCTTTCTTT
CASSSQGVNTEAFF
>TRBD1|TRBV5-6|TRBJ1-2|NA
TGTGCCAGCAGCTTGGACAGGGGGCTAGGCTACACCTTC
CASSLDRGLGYTF
>NA|TRBV6-1|TRBJ2-7|NA
TGTGCCAGCACCCCTGGGGGGACGTACTACGAGCAGTACTTC
CASTPGGTYYEQYF
>NA|TRBV7-2|TRBJ1-1|NA
TGTGCCAGCAGCCCACAACAGGGCAGGAACACTGAAGCTTTCTTT
CASSPQQGRNTEAFF
>TRBD1|TRBV5-1|TRBJ1-1|NA
TGCGCCAGCACTTCGACAGGGACGAACACTGAAGCTTTCTTT
CASTSTGTNTEAFF
>NA|TRBV5-6|TRBJ1-5|NA
TGTGCCAGCAGCCTACTCAATCAGCCCCAGCATTTT
CASSLLNQPQHF
>NA|TRBV19|TRBJ1-1|NA
TGTGCCAGTAGTGCCCGGGGAGAGCTCAACACTGAAGCTTTCTTT
CASSARGELNTEAFF
>TRBD2|TRBV18|TRBJ2-3|NA
TGTGCCAGCTCAGTAGCGGGAGGGCCTCAAGATACGCAGTATTTT
CASSVAGGPQDTQYF
>NA|TRBV7-7|TRBJ2-2|NA
TGTGCTAGCAGCCAGGGACTTCGGGGGAGCACCGGGGAGCTGTTTTTT
CASSQGLRGSTGELFF
>TRBD2|TRBV6-6|TRBJ2-7|NA
TGTGCCAGCAGTCAAAGCGGGACGGGGCCATACGAGCAGTACTTC
CASSQSGTGPYEQYF
>NA|TRBV5-1|TRBJ1-2|NA
TGCGCCAGCAGCCACGACCGGGACTATGGCTACACCTTC
CASSHDRDYGYTF
>NA|TRBV30|TRBJ1-5|once
TGTGCCTGGAGTCGGGAGGGAAGTCAGCCCCAGCATTTT
CAWSREGSQPQHF
>TRBD1|TRBV10-3|TRBJ2-7|NA
TGTGCCATCAGCGAGATCCAGGGACAGGGGGCTTCGTACGAGCAGTACTTC
CAISEIQGQGASYEQYF
>TRBD2|TRBV7-2|TRBJ2-5|NA
TGTGCCAGCAGCTTTAGAGCGGGAGTTTTGTCCAACCAAGAGACCCAGTACTTC
CASSFRAGVLSNQETQYF
>NA|TRBV6-4|TRBJ1-5|once
TGTGCCAGCAGTACAGGTAGCAATCAGCCCCAGCATTTT
CASSTGSNQPQHF
>TRBD2|TRBV18|TRBJ2-1|NA
TGTGCCAGCTCACCACTACCGGGACTAGCGGTAAATGAGCAGTTCTTC
CASSPLPGLAVNEQFF
>NA|TRBV14|TRBJ2-7|once
TGTGCCAGCAGCCCAGGGAATTCCTACGAGCAGTACTTC
CASSPGNSYEQYF
>NA|TRBV11-2|TRBJ1-3|NA
TGTGCCAGCAGCTCTGGCTCCTCTGGAAACACCATATATTTT
CASSSGSSGNTIYF
>TRBD2|TRBV30|TRBJ2-5|NA
TGTGCCTGGAGGCTAGCGGGAGTGGGGGCCCAGTACTTC
CAWRLAGVGAQYF
>TRBD2|TRBV5-1|TRBJ2-1|once
TGCGCCAGCAGCCTCTCCGGCGCTAGCGGGAATGAGCAGTTCTTC
CASSLSGASGNEQFF
>TRBD1|TRBV30|TRBJ1-1|NA
TGTGCCTGGAGTCCCCGGACAGGTGAAGCTTTCTTT
CAWSPRTGEAFF
>TRBD1|TRBV19|TRBJ1-1|NA
TGTGCCAGTAGCCGACAGGGTCCCGAAGCTTTCTTT
CASSRQGPEAFF
>NA|TRBV25-1|TRBJ1-1|NA
TGTGCCAGCAGTGCTCTTAAGGGGGTACCTGAAGCTTTCTTT
CASSALKGVPEAFF
>NA|TRBV6-1|TRBJ1-4|NA
TGTGCCAGCAGTGAAGCGCGGGCCGCAACCAATGAAAAACTGTTTTTT
CASSEARAATNEKLFF
>TRBD1|TRBV11-2|TRBJ1-1|few
TGTGCCAGCAGCGATAACAGGGGCACTGAAGCTTTCTTT
CASSDNRGTEAFF
>NA|TRBV28|TRBJ2-7|once
TGTGCCAGCAGCCCGGGGGACGGGAGCTCCTACGAGCAGTACTTC
CASSPGDGSSYEQYF
>NA|TRBV6-1|TRBJ2-1|NA
TGTGCCAGCTTAAGGACAGGACTATATGAGCAGTTCTTC
CASLRTGLYEQFF
>TRBD1|TRBV28|TRBJ1-1|NA
TGTGCCAGCAGTCCGCCTCTTTGGACAGGGGCGGATGGCACTGAAGCTTTCTTT
CASSPPLWTGADGTEAFF
>NA|TRBV25-1|TRBJ1-1|NA
TGTGCCAGCAGTGAATTGGCAGGGCTGAACACTGAAGCTTTCTTT
CASSELAGLNTEAFF
>TRBD1|TRBV6-6|TRBJ1-1|NA
TGTGCCAGCAGTTTGACAGGGGGGAACACTGAAGCTTTCTTT
CASSLTGGNTEAFF
>NA|TRBV29-1|TRBJ1-1|NA
TGCAGCGTTGCACCAACAGGGCGTGCTTTCTTT
CSVAPTGRAFF
>TRBD1|TRBV5-6|TRBJ1-2|NA
TGTGCCAGCAGTTCAACAGGGGCCCTTCCCTATGGCTACACCTTC
CASSSTGALPYGYTF
>TRBD2|TRBV5-6|TRBJ2-2|NA
TGTGCCAGCAGCTTGACCAGCGGGAGAGGCGGGGAGCTGTTTTTT
CASSLTSGRGGELFF
>NA|TRBV5-1|TRBJ1-6|NA
TGCGCCAGCAGCATGGCGACAGGCATTAATTCACCCCTCCACTTT
CASSMATGINSPLHF
>NA|TRBV5-1|TRBJ1-1|NA
TGCGCCAGCAGCTTGGGGAGGGTTGGCGGGAACACTGAAGCTTTCTTT
CASSLGRVGGNTEAFF
>TRBD1|TRBV6-5|TRBJ1-2|NA
TGTGCCAGCAGTTTCACAGGGGGGACTAACTATGGCTACACCTTC
CASSFTGGTNYGYTF
>NA|TRBV6-5|TRBJ1-1|once
TGTGCCAGCAGTTACTCCAGGAACACTGAAGCTTTCTTT
CASSYSRNTEAFF
>TRBD2|TRBV10-2|TRBJ2-3|NA
TGCGCCAGCAGTGAGTTACTAGCGGGGGGTTCAGATACGCAGTATTTT
CASSELLAGGSDTQYF
>NA|TRBV2|TRBJ1-3|NA
TGTGCCAGCACCCTGCGAGGATTCTCTGGAAACACCATATATTTT
CASTLRGFSGNTIYF
>TRBD2|TRBV10-3|TRBJ2-2|NA
TGTGCCTCCCAAGCGGGAGTCACCGGGGAGCTGTTTTTT
CASQAGVTGELFF
>TRBD2|TRBV14|TRBJ2-1|NA
TGTGCCAGTAGCCAGTCCACCGGGACTAGCGGTTACAATGAGCAGTTCTTC
CASSQSTGTSGYNEQFF
>NA|TRBV5-1|TRBJ1-5|once
TGCGCCAGCAGCTTGAACGGCAACTACGGCAATCAGCCCCAGCATTTT
CASSLNGNYGNQPQHF
>NA|TRBV21-1|TRBJ2-7|NA
TGTGCCAGCAGCAAAGAGGCGGGGCGCGCTGACGAGCAGTACTTC
CASSKEAGRADEQYF
>NA|TRBV18|TRBJ1-5|NA
TGTGCCAGCTCACCGTTACCAGGGTTTCAGCCCCAGCATTTT
CASSPLPGFQPQHF
>NA|TRBV7-8|TRBJ1-1|NA
TGTGCCAGCAGTTACATACAGGGGAACACTGAAGCTTTCTTT
CASSYIQGNTEAFF
>NA|TRBV27|TRBJ2-7|NA
TGTGCCAGCAGTCCCGCCCTCGGCGAGCAGTACTTC
CASSPALGEQYF
>NA|TRBV2|TRBJ1-1|NA
TGTGCCAGCATCCCGGAACAGGGGAACACTGAAGCTTTCTTT
CASIPEQGNTEAFF
>NA|TRBV6-5|TRBJ2-2|NA
TGTGCCAGCAGGAACCTAGGATCCCGGGAGCTGTTTTTT
CASRNLGSRELFF